This T cell receptor (beta chain) was sequenced in a study of memory B cells and T cells in multiple sclerosis (dated by TCRdb to the late 2010s). About the full investigation: The study compared TCR beta repertoires of autoproliferating peripheral T cells with brain lesion-infiltrating T cells in multiple sclerosis patients. TCR sequencing included a couple of multiple sclerosis patients for whom either brain lesions at autopsy or brain-infiltrating cells from biopsy were available.

Overall study results and their limits: Clone-set sizes differed between compartments, which influenced counts of shared clonotypes and required normalization.

TCRbeta CDR3 regions were amplified from extracted genomic DNA using the immunoSEQ Platform. The immunoSEQ assay combined multiplex PCR with high-throughput sequencing and a vendor bioinformatics pipeline. The study's processing was this. Non-productive sequences and CDR3s shorter than 4 amino acids were excluded, and clonotype frequencies were recalculated for each sample. In immunoSEQ Analyzer 2.0, a clonotype counted as shared when the CDR3 amino acid, V gene and J gene sequences were identical. To normalize repertoire overlap, the number of shared clonotypes was divided by the product of the two clone-set sizes and multiplied by 1000 to give arbitrary units. The immuneACCESS repertoire file appears here via TCRdb, limited to in-frame rearrangements. These files lack a portion of the clones; in checked studies, under half of the deficit traces to unresolved V genes, and the cause of the others is not known. V, J and clone size reflect that table, while D and trimming were determined from the DNA. This sample has about 32,000 clones in its table, and roughly 86% of those were observed once. The ten largest clones add up to 2% to 3% of the sample.

About this clone itself: What antigen it recognizes has not been identified. Nothing much larger sits one base from this clone, and base qualities are not available.

After CFSE-labeled PBMCs were cultured without a stimulus, the autoproliferating (CFSEdim) and non-proliferating (CFSEhi) T cell fractions were sequenced separately. A total of 5x10^7 CFSE-labeled PBMCs were cultured for approximately seven days without stimulus, and replicate wells were then pooled. PBMCs were labeled with approximately 0.5 uM CFSE and cultured in serum-free AIM-V medium without exogenous stimuli. PBMCs were obtained by Ficoll density gradient centrifugation and kept cryopreserved until use. Using a FACSAria III, live 7-AAD-negative cells were sorted, then washed with PBS and stored frozen at -80 degrees C as dry pellets. This receptor was taken from a human donor with multiple sclerosis. The specimen sequenced was PBMCs from blood kept in culture.

The sequenced DNA is TGTGCCAGCAGCCGAGAAACGGACTCGAAGCAGTACTTC. Translated, this gives CASSRETDSKQYF. This receptor chain uses TRBV4-2 and TRBJ2-7; possibly the D gene is TRBD2, per 5 matching bases. From cysteine to phenylalanine, the CDR3 is 13 amino acids long. Here the CDR3 DNA is all that survives: 39 bases in frame from base 1. CDR1 LGHNA and CDR2 YNFKEQ are derived from the germline V gene. V is shortened by 4 bases, J by 8 bases, and the region joining them spans 15 bases.